This T cell receptor (beta chain) was sequenced in a study of beta chain features in type 1 diabetes. Study-wide findings and caveats: Among patients with Type 1 diabetes, TCRB CDR3s were moderately but significantly shorter in every one of the four CD4+ subsets.

This CDR3 contains 12 residues. CDR1 and CDR2 (germline): SNHLY, FYNNEI. V gave up 7 bases and J gave up 9 bases, with 15 bases separating them. Reverse transcription of all isolated RNA meant that expressed TCRB transcripts were sequenced. TCRdb keeps only in-frame clones here, not all; method: immunoSEQ multiplex PCR. The sample lists roughly 150,000 clones, 7.5% to 9.5% occurring once. This clone has only a few counts. What it binds is not known. A heparinised blood draw that averaged around 0.12 L was obtained once from each donor. This sequence joins TRBV2 and TRBJ1-2; D ambiguous. The sequence derives from a woman between 18 and 30 years old with type 1 diabetes. Source material: central memory CD4+ T cells from blood. In DNA, the CDR3 is TGTGCCAGCACCCTTGGAAGGGAGCGCTACACCTTC. Its translation is CASTLGRERYTF.